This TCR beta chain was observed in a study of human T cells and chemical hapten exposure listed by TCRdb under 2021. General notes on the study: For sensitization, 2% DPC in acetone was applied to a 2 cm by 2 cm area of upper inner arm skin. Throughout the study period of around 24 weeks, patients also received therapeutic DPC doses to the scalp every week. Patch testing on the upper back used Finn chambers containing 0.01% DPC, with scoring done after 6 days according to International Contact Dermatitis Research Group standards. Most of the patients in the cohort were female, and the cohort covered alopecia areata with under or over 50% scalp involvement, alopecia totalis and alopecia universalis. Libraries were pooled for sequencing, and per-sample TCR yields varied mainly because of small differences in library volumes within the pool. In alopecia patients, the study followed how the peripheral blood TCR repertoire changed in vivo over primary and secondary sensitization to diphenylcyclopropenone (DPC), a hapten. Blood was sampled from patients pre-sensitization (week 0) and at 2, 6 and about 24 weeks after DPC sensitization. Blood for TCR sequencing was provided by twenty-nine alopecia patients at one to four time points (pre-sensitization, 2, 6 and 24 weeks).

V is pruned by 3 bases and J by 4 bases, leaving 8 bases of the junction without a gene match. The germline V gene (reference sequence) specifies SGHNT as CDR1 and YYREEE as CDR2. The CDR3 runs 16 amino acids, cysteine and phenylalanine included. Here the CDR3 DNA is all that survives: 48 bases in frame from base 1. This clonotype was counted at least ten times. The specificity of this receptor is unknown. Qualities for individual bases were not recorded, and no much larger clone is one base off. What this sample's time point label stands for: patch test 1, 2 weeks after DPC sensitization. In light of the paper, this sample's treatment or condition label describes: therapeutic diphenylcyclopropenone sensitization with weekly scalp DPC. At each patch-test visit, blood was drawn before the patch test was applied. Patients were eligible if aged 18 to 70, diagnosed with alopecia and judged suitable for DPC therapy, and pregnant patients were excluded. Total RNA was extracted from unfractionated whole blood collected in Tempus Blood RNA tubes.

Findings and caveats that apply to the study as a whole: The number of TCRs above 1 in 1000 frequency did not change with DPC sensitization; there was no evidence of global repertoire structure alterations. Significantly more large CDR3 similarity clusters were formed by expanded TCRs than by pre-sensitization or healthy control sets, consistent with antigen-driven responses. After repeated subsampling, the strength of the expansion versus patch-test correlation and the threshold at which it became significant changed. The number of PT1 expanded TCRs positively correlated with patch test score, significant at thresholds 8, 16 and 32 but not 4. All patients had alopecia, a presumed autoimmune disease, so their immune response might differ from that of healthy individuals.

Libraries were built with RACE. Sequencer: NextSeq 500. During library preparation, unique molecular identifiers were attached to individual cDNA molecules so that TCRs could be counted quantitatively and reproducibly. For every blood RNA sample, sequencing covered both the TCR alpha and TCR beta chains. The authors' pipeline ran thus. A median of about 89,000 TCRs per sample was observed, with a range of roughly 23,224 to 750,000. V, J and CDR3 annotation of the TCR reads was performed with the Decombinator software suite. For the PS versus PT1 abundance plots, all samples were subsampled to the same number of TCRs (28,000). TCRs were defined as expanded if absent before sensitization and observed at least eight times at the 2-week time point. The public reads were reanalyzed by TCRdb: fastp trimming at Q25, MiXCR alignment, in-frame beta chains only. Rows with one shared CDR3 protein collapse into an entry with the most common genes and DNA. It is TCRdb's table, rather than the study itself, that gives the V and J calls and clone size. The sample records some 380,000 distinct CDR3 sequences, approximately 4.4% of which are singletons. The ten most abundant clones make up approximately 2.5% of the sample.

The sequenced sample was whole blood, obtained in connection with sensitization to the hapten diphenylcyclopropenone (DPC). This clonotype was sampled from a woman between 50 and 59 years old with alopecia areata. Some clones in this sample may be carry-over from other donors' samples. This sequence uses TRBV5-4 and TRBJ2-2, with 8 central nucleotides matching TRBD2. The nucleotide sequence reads TGTGCCAGCAGCTCCGGGACTAGGTTGTCCACCGGGGAGCTGTTTTTT. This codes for CASSSGTRLSTGELFF.